The clone carrying this T cell receptor beta chain was counted between two and nine times. TCRdb re-derived calls from the 5' RACE reads in MiXCR, one entry per CDR3 protein. The sample consists of about 310,000 distinct CDR3 sequences, less than 4.5% of them appearing once. The germline V gene encodes CDR1 MNHNY and CDR2 SVGAGI (reference sequence). Trimming shortened V by 1 base and J by 7 bases, and 19 bases separated the two germline ends. CDR3 length: 16 amino acids. The sample is drawn from a study of T cells after yellow fever vaccination. The input for sequencing was PBMCs, taken on the day of the yellow fever booster vaccination. This receptor was obtained from a young man who received the YFV17D yellow fever vaccine. This chain connects TRBV6-6 to TRBJ1-1; a weak D match, TRBD1 (5 bases). The CDR3 bases are TGTGCCAGCAGTTACTTCCAGGGTTTATCCGGGGGTGAAGCTTTCTTT. Encoded protein: CASSYFQGLSGGEAFF.